Described below is a single T cell receptor beta chain sequence and its context. What it binds is not known. Time point defined: week 11, during vaccination. Vaccination comprised doses that each held 300 ug of mutant IDH1 20-mer peptide, plus topical imiquimod. Germline lookup yields CDR1 LNHDA and CDR2 SQIVND (reference sequence). CDR3 length equals 14 residues. The V and J ends lost 0 bases and 5 bases respectively, with 10 bases between them. This sample was taken from a study of a mutant IDH1 vaccine in newly diagnosed glioma. Background on the study: Beginning 4-6 weeks after radiotherapy alone, or with temozolomide cycles, vaccination took place. Those enrolled had earlier been treated with radiotherapy, temozolomide, or both, mostly both.

TCRdb's table, derived via immunoSEQ multiplex PCR, lists solely in-frame clones and lacks some. The repertoire has around 66,000 clones, roughly 80% of them found once; the top ten carry 5.9%. This specimen was PBMCs, taken from a glioma patient whose treatment included an IDH1 peptide vaccine. The chain joins TRBV19 to TRBJ1-2; a weak D match, TRBD1 (6 bases). The TCR originated in a middle-aged man with glioma. The CDR3 DNA follows: TGTGCCAGTAGTATAGATGACAGGTATTATGGCTACACCTTC. Its protein is CASSIDDRYYGYTF.